The 29 T cell receptor beta chains below all came from one sample that was sequenced in a study of T cell responses to AZD1222 COVID-19 vaccine. The protocol was immunoSEQ multiplex PCR, while the TCRdb copy is restricted to in-frame clones and leaves out a portion. The sample holds 150,000 to 200,000 clones, roughly 89% seen once. The sample consisted of peripheral blood, taken on day 0 of AZD1222 vaccination. These receptors were taken from an adult in good health.

The chain couples TRBV5-5 to TRBJ2-2; 7 bases match TRBD1. The CDR3 consists of 15 residues. V shed 4 bases, J shed 1 base, and the junction held 4 bases outside the gene matches. In germline, CDR1 is SGHKS, CDR2 YYEKEE (reference sequence). CDR3 region: CASSRQGQNTGELFF. CDR3 nucleotides: TGTGCCAGCAGCCGACAGGGCCAGAACACCGGGGAGCTGTTTTTT.

CDR3 DNA: TGTGCCAGCAGACGGGGAGGGACGGGAGAAGAGACCCAGTACTTC. Translating gives CASRRGGTGEETQYF. The J gene is TRBJ2-5, the V gene TRBV2, with 7 bases identical to TRBD2. Germline CDR1 is SNHLY and CDR2 is FYNNEI. Unmatched junction bases numbered 10, after V lost 6 bases and J lost 3 bases. CDR3 length: 15 amino acids.

V and J are TRBV6-6 and TRBJ1-5; D gene unclear. The V gene lost 6 bases and the J gene lost 4 bases, with 4 bases spanning the gap. CDR1 is MNHNY and CDR2 is SVGAGI in the germline V gene (reference sequence). The length of the CDR3 is 11 residues. DNA of the CDR3: TGTGCCAGCAGACTAAATCAGCCCCAGCATTTT. It translates to CASRLNQPQHF.

The chain has TRBV28 and TRBJ1-2, with D hard to call. The germline V and J ends were trimmed by 7 bases and 9 bases, with 24 bases remaining between them. Germline CDR1 is MDHEN and CDR2 is SYDVKM. This CDR3 spans 15 amino acids. The CDR3: CASTTMPAAGESYTF. The CDR3 DNA sequence: TGTGCCAGCACCACCATGCCCGCAGCCGGTGAGAGCTACACCTTC.

The chain is built from TRBV9 and TRBJ2-4; 11 nucleotides agree with TRBD2. J was trimmed by 0 bases and V by 4 bases; bases with no gene match: 6. From germline, CDR1 is SGDLS and CDR2 YYNGEE. The length of the CDR3 is 17 residues. The CDR3 loop is CASSSALAGGAKNIQYF. The CDR3 nucleotides read TGTGCCAGCAGCTCAGCTCTAGCGGGAGGAGCCAAAAACATTCAGTACTTC. The complete variable domain, with remaining parts taken from reference TRBV9 and TRBJ2-4, reads DSGVTQTPKHLITATGQRVTLRCSPRSGDLSVYWYQQSLDQGLQFLIQYYNGEERAKGNILERFSAQQFPDLHSELNLSSLELGDSALYFCASSSALAGGAKNIQYFGAGTRLSVL.

J is TRBJ2-3 and V is TRBV6-2 or TRBV6-3; 13 bases fit TRBD2. The CDR3 has 18 amino acids. Germline CDR1 reads MNHEY; CDR2 reads SVGEGT. Trimming cost V 4 bases and J 2 bases; bases outside gene matches: 9. This CDR3 is CASSFSTTSGGFTDTQYF. The CDR3 DNA is TGTGCCAGCAGTTTCTCAACGACTAGCGGGGGGTTCACAGATACGCAGTATTTT.

This chain joins TRBV7-2 and TRBJ2-2; 11 nucleotides align to TRBD2. This CDR3 contains 16 residues. Per the germline V gene, CDR1 is SGHTA and CDR2 is FQGNSA. The ends lost 2 bases at V and 5 bases at J; junction bases unmatched: 4. The CDR3 nucleotides read TGTGCCAGCAGCTTAAGGCCTAGCGGGAGGACCGGGGAGCTGTTTTTT. It translates to CASSLRPSGRTGELFF.

The chain uses TRBV12-5 and TRBJ1-2; D is possibly TRBD1 (5 bases). With 2 bases removed from V and 6 bases from J, the gap between germline ends came to 7 bases. The germline V gene has CDR1 LGHNT and CDR2 FRNRAP. This CDR3 is 12 amino acids long. The CDR3 DNA sequence: TGTGCTAGTGGTTTGCAGGGCCATGGCTACACCTTC. Its translation is CASGLQGHGYTF.

This chain connects TRBV7-2 to TRBJ1-1; a weak D match, TRBD1 (5 bases). This CDR3 has 14 amino acids. Germline values: CDR1 SGHTA, CDR2 FQGNSA. V was trimmed by 2 bases and J by 11 bases, leaving 18 bases between them. CDR3 sequence: CASSLSGTTVVAFF. The CDR3 DNA follows: TGTGCCAGCAGCTTATCAGGGACGACGGTCGTCGCTTTCTTT.

The rearrangement uses TRBV19 and TRBJ1-1, with D possibly being TRBD1 (5 bases). CDR1 and CDR2 from the germline V gene are LNHDA and SQIVND (reference sequence). V was cut by 5 bases and J by 4 bases, with 11 bases left in between. CDR3 length equals 13 residues. CDR3 sequence (DNA): TGTGCCAGTAGTGTCCAGGGCGGCACTGAAGCTTTCTTT. It is translated as CASSVQGGTEAFF.

The V gene is TRBV19, the J gene TRBJ2-5; D not certain. Germline values: CDR1 LNHDA, CDR2 SQIVND (reference sequence). The CDR3 extends over 14 amino acids. V lost 5 bases to trimming and J lost 3 bases, with 13 bases between them. CDR3: CASSARLRKETQYF. The CDR3 DNA is TGTGCCAGTAGTGCACGACTGAGGAAAGAGACCCAGTACTTC.

The genes are TRBV10-3 and TRBJ2-1, with D unclear. CDR1 is ENHRY and CDR2 is SYGVKD in the germline V gene. The CDR3 contains 12 residues. Between the trimmed V and J ends, which lost 4 bases and 6 bases, there was a span of 7 bases. The CDR3 coding sequence is TGTGCCATCAGTGCTCGAGGCAATGAGCAGTTCTTC. The encoded protein is CAISARGNEQFF.

The chain links TRBV7-9 to TRBJ1-5, with D perhaps matching TRBD1 (6 bases). This CDR3 is 17 amino acids long. Germline assignment: CDR1 SEHNR and CDR2 FQNEAQ (reference sequence). V was pared by 1 base and J by 1 base, with 14 bases between. The CDR3 DNA reads TGTGCCAGCAGCTTAGTTACAGGGTTCTTGAGCAATCAGCCCCAGCATTTT. Its protein product is CASSLVTGFLSNQPQHF.

In DNA form, the CDR3 reads TGTGCCAGCAGCTTAGGTGGACTAGCGTACAATGAGCAGTTCTTC. This sequence encodes CASSLGGLAYNEQFF. The rearrangement uses TRBV7-6 and TRBJ2-1; 9 bases map to TRBD2. Germline V CDR1 and CDR2: SGHVS, FNYEAQ. The CDR3 loop spans 15 amino acids. The V and J ends lost 1 base and 4 bases, in that order; junction bases with no gene match: 2.

The V call is TRBV2, the J call TRBJ1-5, with D tentatively TRBD1 (5 bases). This CDR3 has 15 amino acids. V gave up 7 bases and J gave up 1 base, with 14 bases separating them. Germline CDR1 is SNHLY and CDR2 is FYNNEI. The DNA for the CDR3 is TGTGCCAGCACCCAAAGGGGCGGGAGCAATCAGCCCCAGCATTTT. As protein: CASTQRGGSNQPQHF.

DNA of the CDR3: TGCGCCAGCAGCTTGGTCGTGACAGGGTTATACGAGCAGTACGTC. Protein sequence: CASSLVVTGLYEQYV. The chain is built from TRBV5-1 and TRBJ2-7; 7 positions agree with TRBD1. The ends lost 0 bases at V and 4 bases at J; junction bases unmatched: 7. CDR3 length equals 15 residues. Looked up from germline, CDR1 is SGHRS and CDR2 is YFSETQ.

This chain uses TRBV28 with TRBJ1-4; D not resolved. The CDR3 covers 12 residues. Trimming pared 4 bases from V and 4 bases from J, leaving 4 bases between. CDR1 is MDHEN and CDR2 is SYDVKM in the germline V gene. CDR3 coding DNA: TGTGCCAGCAGTTCAGTTAATGAAAAACTGTTTTTT. This encodes CASSSVNEKLFF.

This chain uses TRBV3-1 (or the pseudogene TRBV3-2) with TRBJ2-2; 13 positions agree with TRBD2. From germline, CDR1 is LGHDT and CDR2 YNNKEL (reference sequence). The trim removed 6 bases at V and 6 bases at J, leaving 7 bases unmatched. This CDR3 contains 16 residues. CDR3 in amino acids: CASRLLAGGTAGELFF. CDR3 sequence (DNA): TGTGCCAGCAGGTTACTAGCGGGAGGGACGGCCGGGGAGCTGTTTTTT.

The rearrangement uses TRBV5-1 and TRBJ1-6; D gene uncertain. The V and J ends lost 0 bases and 7 bases respectively, with 11 bases between them. CDR1 SGHRS and CDR2 YFSETQ come from the germline V gene. The CDR3 is 15 residues long. The CDR3 coding sequence is TGCGCCAGCAGCTTGGAAGCCAGCCCGAATTCACCCCTCCACTTT. Its protein product is CASSLEASPNSPLHF.

The chain employs TRBV6-2 or TRBV6-3 and TRBJ1-2, with 11 bases lining up with TRBD1. CDR1 MNHEY and CDR2 SVGEGT come from the germline V gene. The CDR3 totals 15 residues. After removal of 2 bases from V and 8 bases from J, the junction contained 7 bases not matched to a gene. CDR3 loop: CASSYRDRGTEGYTF. CDR3 DNA: TGTGCCAGCAGTTACAGGGACAGGGGGACGGAAGGCTACACCTTC.

This sequence joins TRBV6-5 and TRBJ2-3, with D possibly matching TRBD1 (7 bases). This CDR3 region has 16 residues. V lost 0 bases and J 2 bases, leaving 12 bases between the germline ends. CDR1 is MNHEY and CDR2 is SVGAGI in the germline V gene. CDR3 loop: CASSYSRDSSTDTQYF. The CDR3 region has the DNA TGTGCCAGCAGTTACTCGCGGGACAGCTCCACAGATACGCAGTATTTT.

The count of this clone is one. V usage is TRBV6-5 and J usage is TRBJ1-4; no reliable D call. With 8 bases removed from V and 4 bases from J, the gap between germline ends came to 11 bases. The length of the CDR3 is 13 residues. Per the germline V gene, CDR1 is MNHEY and CDR2 is SVGAGI. The CDR3 spells CASGRNFNEKLFF. CDR3 DNA sequence: TGTGCCAGCGGGCGGAACTTTAATGAAAAACTGTTTTTT.

V and J are TRBV4-2 and TRBJ2-1; possibly TRBD2 for D (7 bases). CDR3 length: 18 residues. Germline V gene lookup returns CDR1 LGHNA and CDR2 YNFKEQ. Trimming removed 1 base from V and 6 bases from J, with 22 bases in between. DNA of the CDR3: TGTGCCAGCAGCCAAGGGGGGGGCGGGGATAATGTTTTCAATGAGCAGTTCTTC. This gives the protein CASSQGGGGDNVFNEQFF.

As to this clone: The junction shows a germline mismatch at one end, possibly a read error. The genes are TRBV15 and TRBJ2-1; a possible D gene is TRBD2 (5 bases). Looked up from germline, CDR1 is LNHNV and CDR2 is YYDKDF (reference sequence). This CDR3 region has 14 residues. The CDR3 loop reads CAASIARDYNEQFF. The CDR3 bases are TGTGCCGCCAGCATAGCGAGGGACTACAATGAGCAGTTCTTC. Using reference TRBV15 and TRBJ2-1 for the parts outside the CDR3, the full variable domain is DAMVIQNPRYQVTQFGKPVTLSCSQTLNHNVMYWYQQKSSQAPKLLFHYYDKDFNNEADTPDNFQSRRPNTSFCFLDIRSPGLGDTAMYLCAASIARDYNEQFFGPGTRLTVL.

V usage is TRBV28 and J usage is TRBJ1-1, with 7 bases identical to TRBD1. V gave up 7 bases and J gave up 0 bases; unmatched junction bases: 5. Per the germline V gene, CDR1 is MDHEN and CDR2 is SYDVKM. The CDR3 has 14 residues. The CDR3 spells CASTIGGLNTEAFF. The CDR3 bases are TGTGCCAGCACCATAGGGGGCTTGAACACTGAAGCTTTCTTT.

A remark on this clone: The conserved phenylalanine or tryptophan is not found at the CDR3 terminus, so this likely reflects a read error. Because the CDR3's place on the DNA is in doubt, the DNA is left out and the CDR3 is given as listed by TCRdb. The V gene is TRBV2, the J gene TRBJ1-2. The CDR3 numbers 12 amino acids, ends counted. Germline lookup yields CDR1 SNHLY and CDR2 FYNNEI. The CDR3: CASSGQGTVLLL.

In regard to this clone: This specimen includes other DNA sequences encoding the same CDR3. J is TRBJ1-6 and V is TRBV30; 10 bases are shared with TRBD1. V lost 3 bases to trimming and J lost 7 bases; unmatched junction nucleotides: 3. Germline CDR1 is GTSNPN and CDR2 is SVGIG (reference sequence). This CDR3 region has 14 residues. CDR3 sequence reads: CAWSRDRGNSPLHF. The CDR3 DNA is TGTGCCTGGAGCCGGGACAGGGGAAATTCACCCCTCCACTTT. Complete variable domain (other parts from reference TRBV30 and TRBJ1-6): SQTIHQWPATLVQPVGSPLSLECTVEGTSNPNLYWYRQAAGRGLQLLFYSVGIGQISSEVPQNLSASRPQDRQFILSSKKLLLSDSGFYLCAWSRDRGNSPLHFGNGTRLTVT.

The genes are TRBV2 and TRBJ2-1; 8 nucleotides agree with TRBD1. The junction had 7 bases not matched to a gene; V was cut back by 6 bases and J by 6 bases. The germline V gene has CDR1 SNHLY and CDR2 FYNNEI. The CDR3 covers 14 residues. The DNA of the CDR3 is TGTGCCAGCAGGGGACAGGTAGGGGGCAATGAGCAGTTCTTC. It specifies CASRGQVGGNEQFF.

This clone showed up just a few times. V gene TRBV6-5 combines with J gene TRBJ2-3, with 8 bases fitting TRBD2. Looked up from germline, CDR1 is MNHEY and CDR2 is SVGAGI. The V gene end was trimmed by 8 bases and the J gene end by 6 bases; junction bases not matched to a gene: 10. The CDR3 is 14 amino acids. In nucleotides, the CDR3 is TGTGCCAGCGGTCGGGGGGGCATTAGGGATACGCAGTATTTT. It is translated as CASGRGGIRDTQYF.